The T cell receptor beta chain under discussion was sequenced for a study of T cells after yellow fever vaccination. Overall study context: SMART-Seq v4 Ultra Low Input prepared the low-cell-number fractions. Overall study findings and caveats: The presence of abundant clonotypes contaminating from the bulk population was possible in FACS-sorted repertoires. Though weaker, the secondary response peaked faster, on day 5 versus 15.

The TCR cDNA carried a universal primer site and UMIs from 5'RACE template switching. TCRdb re-analysed the 5' RACE reads in MiXCR, keeping a single row per CDR3 protein. The sample holds a few hundred thousand distinct CDR3 sequences, around 3.6% seen once. This clonotype was seen many times. The target antigen is unknown. This CDR3 spans 19 amino acids. Between the trimmed V and J ends, which lost 5 bases and 0 bases, there was a span of 27 bases. The V gene's germline CDR1 is DFQATT and CDR2 SNEGSKA (reference sequence). Sample: PBMCs, taken on the day of the yellow fever booster vaccination. The TCR originated in a man in his late teens or twenties who received the YFV17D yellow fever vaccine. This sequence joins TRBV20-1 and TRBJ2-3; possibly TRBD1 for D (6 bases). CDR3 coding DNA: TGCAGTGCTGAGCGCTACCTCCCGGGACATATACCTAGCACAGATACGCAGTATTTT. This sequence encodes CSAERYLPGHIPSTDTQYF.